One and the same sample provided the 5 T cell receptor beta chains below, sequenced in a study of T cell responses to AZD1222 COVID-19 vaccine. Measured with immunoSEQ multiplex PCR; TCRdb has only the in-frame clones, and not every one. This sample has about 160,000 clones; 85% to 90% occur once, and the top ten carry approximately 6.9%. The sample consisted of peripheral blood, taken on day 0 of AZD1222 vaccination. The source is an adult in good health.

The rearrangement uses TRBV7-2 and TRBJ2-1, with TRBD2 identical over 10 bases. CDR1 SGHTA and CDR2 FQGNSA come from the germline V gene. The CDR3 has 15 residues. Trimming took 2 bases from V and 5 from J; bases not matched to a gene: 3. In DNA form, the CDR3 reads TGTGCCAGCAGCTTATTTAGCGGGGGGAACAATGAGCAGTTCTTC. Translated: CASSLFSGGNNEQFF.

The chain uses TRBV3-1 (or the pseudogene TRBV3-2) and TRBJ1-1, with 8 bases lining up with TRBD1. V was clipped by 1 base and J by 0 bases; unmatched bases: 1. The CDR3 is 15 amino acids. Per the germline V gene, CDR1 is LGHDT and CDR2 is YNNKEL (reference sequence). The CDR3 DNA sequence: TGTGCCAGCAGCCAAGGGACAGGGCTGAACACTGAAGCTTTCTTT. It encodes CASSQGTGLNTEAFF.

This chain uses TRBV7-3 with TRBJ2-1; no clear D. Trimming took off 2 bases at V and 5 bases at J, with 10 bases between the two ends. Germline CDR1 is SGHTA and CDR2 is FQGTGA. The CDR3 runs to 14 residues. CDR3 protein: CASSLGAGNNEQFF. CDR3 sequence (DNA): TGTGCCAGCAGCTTAGGTGCAGGTAACAATGAGCAGTTCTTC.

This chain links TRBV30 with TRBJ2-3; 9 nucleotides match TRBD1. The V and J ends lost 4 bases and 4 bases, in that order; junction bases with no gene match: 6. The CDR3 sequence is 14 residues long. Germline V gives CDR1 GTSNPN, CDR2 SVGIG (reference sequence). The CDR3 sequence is CAWIDRGEADTQYF. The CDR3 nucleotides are TGTGCCTGGATTGACAGGGGGGAAGCAGATACGCAGTATTTT.

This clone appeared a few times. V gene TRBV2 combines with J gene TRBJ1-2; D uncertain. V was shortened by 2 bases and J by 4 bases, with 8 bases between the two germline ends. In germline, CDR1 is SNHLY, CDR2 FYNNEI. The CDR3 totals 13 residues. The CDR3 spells CASSERGTYGYTF. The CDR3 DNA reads TGTGCCAGCAGTGAACGGGGTACCTATGGCTACACCTTC.